The subject of this entry is one T cell receptor (beta chain). The data were obtained in a study of blood T cell repertoires in COVID-19. Study-level information: Italy, Spain and the United States were the sources of the convalescent and acute COVID-19 samples.

The table came from immunoSEQ multiplex PCR; TCRdb's copy has only in-frame clones and leaves some out. Of around 700,000 clones detected, 75% to 90% appear once; the ten largest clones hold 0.2% to 0.3%. The length of the CDR3 is 12 residues. V was trimmed by 4 bases and J by 9 bases, leaving 13 bases between them. Germline V CDR1 and CDR2: SEHNR, FQNEAQ (reference sequence). This chain joins TRBV7-9 and TRBJ2-7, with a tentative D call TRBD2 (5 bases). The receptor comes from a woman between 18 and 30 years old with acute or convalescent COVID-19. Sequencing was done on a sample of peripheral blood. CDR3 DNA: TGTGCCAGCAGCTCCGCTAGCATTTGGCAGTACTTC. Protein sequence: CASSSASIWQYF.